These 6 T cell receptor beta chains share one sample of origin, sequenced in a study of CDR3 diversity in severe acne. A single record per CDR3 protein comes from TCRdb applying MiXCR to the PCR reads. Here the sample spans around 94,000 distinct CDR3 sequences, roughly half being singletons. The sequencing input was blood. These receptors originate from a male donor with acne.

The chain couples TRBV27 to TRBJ1-5, with D uncertain. CDR1 is MNHEY and CDR2 is SMNVEV in the germline V gene (reference sequence). Trimming stripped 0 bases from V and 3 bases from J, with 6 bases between. CDR3 length equals 14 residues. CDR3 nucleotide sequence: TGTGCCAGCAGTTTATCGCCCTTCAATCAGCCCCAGCATTTT. Translating it yields CASSLSPFNQPQHF.

The rearrangement joins TRBV6-1 to TRBJ2-1, with a possible D match to TRBD2 (5 bases). CDR3 length: 16 amino acids. Per germline, CDR1 MNHNS and CDR2 SASEGT. V lost 2 bases, J lost 6 bases, and 17 bases lay in between. The CDR3 DNA reads TGTGCCAGCAGTGAATCGGATCCGGCTAGCAGCAATGAGCAGTTCTTC. Encoded protein: CASSESDPASSNEQFF.

Comment on this clonotype: This may be a read error, as it is one base from a much larger clone. This chain uses TRBV11-2 with TRBJ2-7, with TRBD2 identical over 12 bases. V lost 8 bases, J lost 2 bases, and 7 bases stayed unmatched. The CDR3 is 15 amino acids. Per germline, CDR1 SGHAT and CDR2 FQNNGV. The CDR3 sequence is CASGTTSGGAYEQYF. In DNA, the CDR3 is TGTGCCAGCGGCACGACTAGCGGGGGAGCCTACGAGCAGTACTTC.

This clonotype occurred many times. The genes are TRBV20-1 and TRBJ2-7; weak D call: TRBD1 (6 bases). The CDR3 has 14 amino acids. Germline values: CDR1 DFQATT, CDR2 SNEGSKA (reference sequence). Trimming left V 6 bases short and J 4 bases short, with 19 bases between. CDR3 nucleotides: TGCAGTGCAATTCGACAGGACGCTTCTTACGAGCAGTACTTC. Its protein product is CSAIRQDASYEQYF.

This clonotype was seen ten or more times. The gene calls are TRBV10-1 and TRBJ2-3; D gene uncertain. V lost 2 bases and J 2 bases, leaving 8 bases between the germline ends. This CDR3 has 14 residues. CDR1 WNHNN and CDR2 SYGVQD come from the germline V gene (reference sequence). The CDR3 nucleotides are TGCGCCAGCAGTGAGACGGCTTTCACAGATACGCAGTATTTT. The encoded protein is CASSETAFTDTQYF.

The chain couples TRBV7-9 to TRBJ1-1, with D hard to call. CDR1 SEHNR and CDR2 FQNEAQ come from the germline V gene (reference sequence). With 5 bases removed from V and 7 bases from J, the gap between germline ends came to 11 bases. The CDR3 loop spans 12 amino acids. The CDR3 sequence is CASSQPRGEAFF. CDR3 nucleotide sequence: TGTGCCAGCAGCCAACCGCGTGGTGAAGCTTTCTTT. The full variable domain, its missing parts supplied by reference TRBV7-9 and TRBJ1-1, is DTGVSQNPRHKITKRGQNVTFRCDPISEHNRLYWYRQTLGQGPEFLTYFQNEAQLEKSRLLSDRFSAERPKGSFSTLEIQRTEQGDSAMYLCASSQPRGEAFFGQGTRLTVV.